The next 18 T cell receptor beta chains were all read from a single sample in a study of T cells in localized non-small cell lung cancer. This table comes from immunoSEQ multiplex PCR, and its TCRdb copy is limited to in-frame clones, with some not included. The data hold about 53,000 clones, with over 80% observed a single time. The material was peripheral blood mononuclear cells, obtained before any cancer treatment. The origin of the receptors is a man aged 35-69 years with stage III lung adenocarcinoma.

The V gene is TRBV19, the J gene TRBJ2-1; no reliable D call. The CDR3 sequence is 16 residues long. Trimming stripped 4 bases from V and 1 base from J, with 14 bases between. Per germline, CDR1 LNHDA and CDR2 SQIVND (reference sequence). CDR3 in DNA: TGTGCCAGTAGTAGGCGTGGCGGCAGTTCCTACAATGAGCAGTTCTTC. Translating it yields CASSRRGGSSYNEQFF.

The rearrangement joins TRBV10-3 to TRBJ2-2, with D maybe TRBD2 (6 bases). The CDR3 runs to 14 residues. CDR1 ENHRY and CDR2 SYGVKD come from the germline V gene. V was pared by 6 bases and J by 8 bases, with 16 bases between. In DNA, the CDR3 is TGTGCCATCAGCTCCGGGACTGTCGCGGGGGAGCTGTTTTTT. It translates to CAISSGTVAGELFF.

V is TRBV6-1 and J is TRBJ2-7; D gene ambiguous. The germline CDR1 and CDR2 sequences are MNHNS and SASEGT. CDR3 length: 12 amino acids. Between the trimmed V and J ends, which lost 2 bases and 7 bases, there was a span of 9 bases. CDR3 nucleotide sequence: TGTGCCAGCAGTGAAAACCTTTCGGAGCAGTACTTC. This translates into CASSENLSEQYF.

The rearrangement links TRBV7-9 to TRBJ2-7, with 8 bases lining up with TRBD1. Germline V CDR1 and CDR2: SEHNR, FQNEAQ (reference sequence). The CDR3 consists of 15 residues. The trim removed 6 bases at V and 2 bases at J, leaving 9 bases unmatched. The CDR3 loop reads CASRSSGQGPYEQYF. For the CDR3, the DNA is TGTGCCAGCAGGAGTTCTGGACAGGGACCCTACGAGCAGTACTTC.

The chain uses TRBV6-1 and TRBJ1-1, with D tentatively TRBD1 (6 bases). Trimming left V 3 bases short and J 5 bases short, with 10 bases between. Per the germline V gene, CDR1 is MNHNS and CDR2 is SASEGT. The CDR3 length is 13 residues. This CDR3 is CASSEQGLTEAFF. The CDR3 region has the DNA TGTGCCAGCAGTGAGCAGGGGTTGACTGAAGCTTTCTTT.

This clone is medium-sized by share. This CDR3 reads CASGSGEPQHF. The DNA for the CDR3 is TGTGCCAGCGGGTCAGGTGAGCCCCAGCATTTT. V usage is TRBV6-5 and J usage is TRBJ1-5; D is undetermined. CDR1 is MNHEY, CDR2 SVGAGI, per germline. This CDR3 has 11 residues. V lost 8 bases and J 8 bases, leaving 10 bases between the germline ends.

The sample holds a few counts of this clone. The rearrangement links TRBV11-2 to TRBJ1-3; TRBD1 matches 8 bases. The CDR3 has 16 residues. V lost 1 base to trimming and J lost 4 bases; unmatched junction nucleotides: 6. Germline V gene sequence: CDR1 SGHAT, CDR2 FQNNGV. The CDR3 region is CASSLAGQGTGNTIYF. CDR3 DNA sequence: TGTGCCAGCAGCTTAGCCGGACAGGGTACAGGAAACACCATATATTTT.

The genes are TRBV14 and TRBJ1-3, with 7 bases identical to TRBD1. The J segment lost 0 bases and the V segment lost 3 bases, leaving 2 bases of the junction unmatched. The CDR3 runs to 15 residues. CDR1 and CDR2 from the germline V gene are SGHDN and FVKESK. CDR3 region: CASSQGTASGNTIYF. CDR3 in DNA: TGTGCCAGCAGCCAGGGGACAGCCTCTGGAAACACCATATATTTT.

The chain is built from TRBV29-1 and TRBJ2-3; D assignment may be TRBD1 or TRBD2 (5 bases each). The CDR3 runs to 11 residues. V shed 8 bases and J shed 5 bases, with 11 bases lying between them. From germline, CDR1 is SQVTM and CDR2 ANQGSEA. The chain's CDR3 is CSLQRGDTQYF. The CDR3 bases are TGCAGCCTCCAGAGGGGAGATACGCAGTATTTT.

This clone was picked up a small number of times. The chain carries TRBV30 and TRBJ1-1; no firm D call. This CDR3 is 11 amino acids long. Germline V gives CDR1 GTSNPN, CDR2 SVGIG (reference sequence). V was cut by 7 bases and J by 3 bases, with 9 bases left in between. CDR3 in amino acids: CAFLGDTEAFF. CDR3 bases: TGTGCCTTCCTCGGGGACACTGAAGCTTTCTTT.

This clone was seen once. CDR3 sequence: CASSLYPSGQGKWNEQYF. The CDR3 DNA sequence: TGTGCCAGCAGTTTATACCCCTCGGGACAGGGGAAGTGGAACGAGCAGTACTTC. J is TRBJ2-7 and V is TRBV27; 10 bases align to TRBD1. J gave up 5 bases and V 1 base, and 14 bases lay outside the gene matches. Germline V lookup: CDR1 MNHEY, CDR2 SMNVEV (reference sequence). CDR3 size: 18 residues.

The chain couples TRBV6-5 to TRBJ2-7, with D possibly matching TRBD1 (5 bases). This CDR3 is built from 11 residues. Trimming shortened V by 7 bases and J by 4 bases, and 8 bases separated the two germline ends. In germline, CDR1 is MNHEY, CDR2 SVGAGI. The DNA for the CDR3 is TGTGCCAGCACAGGGATTTACGAGCAGTACTTC. Translation gives CASTGIYEQYF.

This chain uses TRBV5-4 with TRBJ2-7, with 7 nucleotides matching TRBD2. The length of the CDR3 is 15 residues. Looked up from germline, CDR1 is SGHNT and CDR2 is YYREEE (reference sequence). Trimming cost V 0 bases and J 2 bases; bases outside gene matches: 5. This CDR3 reads CASSLGLAEAYEQYF. Written as DNA, the CDR3 is TGTGCCAGCAGCTTGGGTCTAGCGGAGGCCTACGAGCAGTACTTC. Using reference TRBV5-4 and TRBJ2-7 for the parts outside the CDR3, the full variable domain is ETGVTQSPTHLIKTRGQQVTLRCSSQSGHNTVSWYQQALGQGPQFIFQYYREEENGRGNFPPRFSGLQFPNYSSELNVNALELDDSALYLCASSLGLAEAYEQYFGPGTRLTVT.

The chain carries TRBV6-6 and TRBJ1-1; D unclear. The V end lost 8 bases, the J end lost 3 bases, and 7 bases lay between the germline ends. The CDR3 spans 11 residues. The V gene's germline CDR1 is MNHNY and CDR2 SVGAGI (reference sequence). Written as DNA, the CDR3 is TGTGCCAGCGCTGGTGACACTGAAGCTTTCTTT. Translation: CASAGDTEAFF.

This clone was seen a few times. This chain's CDR3 is CSAGVLNEAFF. In DNA, the CDR3 is TGCAGTGCTGGGGTTCTAAATGAAGCTTTCTTT. The chain joins TRBV20-1 to TRBJ1-1; D gene ambiguous. The length of the CDR3 is 11 residues. CDR1 DFQATT and CDR2 SNEGSKA come from the germline V gene (reference sequence). Trimming shortened V by 5 bases and J by 7 bases, and 11 bases separated the two germline ends.

This clone has ten or more counts. The rearrangement links TRBV2 to TRBJ2-7; the D gene is possibly TRBD1 (5 bases). The CDR3 consists of 14 residues. From germline, CDR1 is SNHLY and CDR2 FYNNEI. V gave up 7 bases and J gave up 0 bases, with 13 bases separating them. The CDR3 protein is CASKFSQGSYEQYF. The DNA for the CDR3 is TGTGCCAGCAAGTTTAGCCAGGGCTCCTACGAGCAGTACTTC.

This clone was detected a few times. The rearrangement uses TRBV4-1 and TRBJ1-4; tentative D call: TRBD1 (5 bases). The CDR3 runs to 15 residues. Trimming removed 4 bases from V and 7 bases from J, with 16 bases in between. Germline loops: CDR1 MGHRA, CDR2 YSYEKL. CDR3 DNA sequence: TGCGCCAGCAGCCCCGGGACCCGAGGAGGTGAAAAACTGTTTTTT. Translation gives CASSPGTRGGEKLFF.

V is TRBV7-9 and J is TRBJ1-2; D is unclear. CDR3 length equals 15 residues. V lost 3 bases, J lost 2 bases, and 13 bases lay in between. Germline values: CDR1 SEHNR, CDR2 FQNEAQ (reference sequence). In nucleotides, the CDR3 is TGTGCCAGCAGCTTCACGAGACGGAGCAACTATGGCTACACCTTC. It is translated as CASSFTRRSNYGYTF.